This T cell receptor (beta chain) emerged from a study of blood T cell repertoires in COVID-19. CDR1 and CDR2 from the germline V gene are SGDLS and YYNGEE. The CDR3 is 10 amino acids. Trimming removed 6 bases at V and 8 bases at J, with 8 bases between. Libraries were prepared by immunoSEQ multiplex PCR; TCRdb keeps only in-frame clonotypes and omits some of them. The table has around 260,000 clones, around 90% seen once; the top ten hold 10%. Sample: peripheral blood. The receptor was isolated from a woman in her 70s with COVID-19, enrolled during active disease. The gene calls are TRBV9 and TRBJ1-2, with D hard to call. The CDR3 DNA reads TGTGCCAGCAAAGTGAGGGGCTACACCTTC. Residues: CASKVRGYTF.